This T cell receptor (beta chain) was identified in a study of CD8+ T cells in alopecia areata. There are 15 residues in the CDR3. In germline, CDR1 is MNHEY, CDR2 SVGAGI. Trimming shortened V by 2 bases and J by 3 bases, and 14 bases separated the two germline ends. The treatment is: oral pan-JAK inhibitor, 5-10 mg twice daily. Isolated RNA was reverse transcribed into cDNA used as the sequencing template. Generated by immunoSEQ multiplex PCR, the TCRdb table keeps only in-frame clones and is missing some. The sample has approximately 200,000 clones, around 56% seen once. The sequencing used CD4+ T cells sorted from blood, collected at week 4, from a patient treated with tofacitinib. The sequence was collected from a human donor with alopecia areata. V and J are TRBV6-5 and TRBJ2-7, with D uncertain. CDR3 DNA: TGTGCCAGCAGTTACGACGAGGATACCTACTACGAGCAGTACTTC. Protein sequence: CASSYDEDTYYEQYF.